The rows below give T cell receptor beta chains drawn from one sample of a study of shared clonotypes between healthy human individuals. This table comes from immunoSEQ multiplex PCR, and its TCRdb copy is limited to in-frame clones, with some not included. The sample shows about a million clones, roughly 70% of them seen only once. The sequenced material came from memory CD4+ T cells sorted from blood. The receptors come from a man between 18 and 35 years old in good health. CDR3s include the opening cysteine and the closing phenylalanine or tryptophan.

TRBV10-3,CAISYTESYEAFF
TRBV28,CAIGGQGLPEQFF
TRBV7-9,CASLQAAGGQDTQYF
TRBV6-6,CASSYSAYEQYF
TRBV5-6,CASSLAPGRLNYGYTF
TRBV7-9,CASSFSGSTGELFF
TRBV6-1,CASRAGHTAGEQYF
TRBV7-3,CASSPRTGYEQYF
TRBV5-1,CASGEETGNTIYF
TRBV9,CASSAGGRSPLHF
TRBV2,CASSDESGFNQPQHF
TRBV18,CASSPSREIYEQYF
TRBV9,CASSADGGGAQPQHF
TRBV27,CASSGTAGSQPQHF
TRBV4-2,CASSQEGLRTDTQYF
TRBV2,CASGEDRGIQPQHF
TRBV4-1,CASSQSSMEREGSKETQYF
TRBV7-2,CASSPPGYEQYF
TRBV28,CATKGQGVKGYTF
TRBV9,CASSVGLTGGTEAFF
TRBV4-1,CASSQDININQPQHF
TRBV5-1,CASSLSTGDTQYF
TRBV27,CASSLNRGLVDEQYF
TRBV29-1,CSAKPGQRLQTGELFF
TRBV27,CASTHRYGTGGSLGNQPQHF
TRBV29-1,CSGGDTAGEQYF
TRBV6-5,CASSIRLSGLYGYTF
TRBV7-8,CASSFFSVNEQFF
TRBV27,CASSYNTGSYGYTF